This TCR beta chain was profiled in a study of siplizumab effects on memory and regulatory T cells. Study-wide background: Mixed lymphocyte reactions were matched in twos, containing siplizumab at around 1 ug/mL or lacking drug.

General study points: On average, nearly 70% of mappable alloreactive CD4+ clones were Treg-derived under siplizumab, against 25% to 30% in controls. The naive T cell population seemed more diverse than memory cells and seemed a major contributor to the alloresponse.

Researchers maintained the mixed lymphocyte reaction cells in coculture at 37°C for approximately six days. Worth noting for this clone: Its specificity is unknown.

V lost 2 bases, J lost 0 bases, and 6 bases lay in between. The CDR3 runs to 14 residues. Germline V gives CDR1 ENHRY, CDR2 SYGVKD. The assay was immunoSEQ multiplex PCR, and TCRdb's table has in-frame clones only and misses some. The table includes just under 8,000 clones, about two fifths detected once. The receptor's source is a human donor in good health; the cells came from an allogeneic mixed lymphocyte reaction. Sequencing was carried out using CFSE-low (dividing) CD8+ T cells sorted from an allogeneic mixed lymphocyte reaction. This chain uses TRBV10-3 with TRBJ2-3; no firm D call. The CDR3, as DNA: TGTGCCATCAGTGAGCCCGGGAGCACAGATACGCAGTATTTT. It encodes CAISEPGSTDTQYF.